These 19 T cell receptor beta chains share one sample of origin, sequenced in a study of CD8+CD57+ T cells in acquired aplastic anemia. TCR beta VDJ and CDR3 were profiled, and genomic DNA was the template. TCRdb passed the reads through MiXCR, listing each CDR3 protein once. The table lists approximately 380,000 distinct CDR3 sequences, around 68% of them singletons. The sequencing input was sorted CD4+, CD8+, or CD8+CD57+ T cells (not recorded which) from PBMCs. The receptors shown here come from a human donor in good health, serving as a control.

V is TRBV9 and J is TRBJ2-5; D unclear. V dropped 0 bases and J dropped 1 base, with 10 bases sitting between them. This CDR3 has 15 residues. Germline V lookup: CDR1 SGDLS, CDR2 YYNGEE. The CDR3 DNA is TGTGCCAGCAGCGTAGGGGTCCTACCCCAAGAGACCCAGTACTTC. This codes for CASSVGVLPQETQYF.

In regard to this clonotype: The CDR3 end shows no conserved phenylalanine or tryptophan, and so a read error is likely. V and J are TRBV7-9 and TRBJ2-7, with D unresolved. This CDR3 contains 13 residues. From germline, CDR1 is SEHNR and CDR2 FQNEAQ (reference sequence). V lost 3 bases to trimming and J lost 8 bases, with 14 bases between them. Here the CDR3 reads CASSFSAQEQQYL. The DNA for the CDR3 is TGTGCCAGCAGCTTCAGCGCGCAGGAGCAGCAGTACTTG.

CDR3 sequence: CASSSGPGLQETQYF. The CDR3 DNA is TGTGCCAGCAGCTCCGGGCCAGGGTTGCAAGAGACCCAGTACTTC. This chain joins TRBV7-2 and TRBJ2-5; TRBD1 might be the D (5 bases). This CDR3 contains 15 residues. Trimming left V 4 bases short and J 2 bases short, with 14 bases between. CDR1 SGHTA and CDR2 FQGNSA come from the germline V gene.

This clonotype showed up just a few times. The chain has TRBV10-2 and TRBJ2-3; D may be TRBD1 (6 bases). This CDR3 is built from 13 residues. The V gene lost 9 bases and the J gene lost 0 bases, with 10 bases spanning the gap. CDR1 is WSHSY, CDR2 SAAADI, per germline. CDR3 residues: CASGGHSTDTQYF. The CDR3 nucleotides are TGCGCCAGTGGGGGACACAGCACAGATACGCAGTATTTT.

Remarks on this clonotype: The junction shows a germline mismatch at one end, possibly a read error. The V call is TRBV12-3 or TRBV12-4, the J call TRBJ1-1, with D perhaps matching TRBD1 (6 bases). The CDR3 is 13 amino acids. Written as DNA, the CDR3 is TGCGCCAGCAGTTTAGGCCAGGGGTCTGAAGCTTTCTTT. Amino acids: CASSLGQGSEAFF.

The genes are TRBV11-1 and TRBJ1-5; D is undetermined. The CDR3 has 15 amino acids. Trimming left V 5 bases short and J 4 bases short, with 15 bases between. Germline V lookup: CDR1 SGHAT, CDR2 FQDESV (reference sequence). The CDR3 loop reads CASSPSGQQNQPQHF. CDR3 nucleotides: TGTGCCAGCAGCCCGAGTGGGCAGCAAAATCAGCCCCAGCATTTT.

The genes are TRBV7-8 and TRBJ2-1; D gene unclear. Trimming stripped 2 bases from V and 2 bases from J, with 10 bases between. CDR1 and CDR2 (germline): SGHVS, FQNEAQ. CDR3 size: 15 residues. CDR3 protein: CASSLSTSTYNEQFF. The CDR3 DNA follows: TGTGCCAGCAGCTTAAGTACGAGCACCTACAATGAGCAGTTCTTC.

As to this clonotype: Because it lacks the conserved phenylalanine or tryptophan at the end, this CDR3 is likely a read error. The DNA is omitted, as the CDR3 cannot be located on it reliably, and the CDR3 follows TCRdb's listing. The chain employs TRBV7-2 and TRBJ2-3; the table's D call, TRBD1, has no DNA check behind it. Germline loops: CDR1 SGHTA, CDR2 FQGNSA. The CDR3 numbers 13 amino acids, ends counted. This CDR3 is CASSRAGGADTQY.

The V gene is TRBV2, the J gene TRBJ2-2, with D maybe TRBD2 (6 bases). The CDR3 consists of 15 residues. Trimming removed 6 bases from V and 15 bases from J, with 26 bases in between. Germline loops: CDR1 SNHLY, CDR2 FYNNEI. In DNA form, the CDR3 reads TGTGCCAGCAGCATCGGCGGGGCGAACGACGCGCAGTTGTTTTTT. Its protein is CASSIGGANDAQLFF.

The J gene is TRBJ2-3, the V gene TRBV12-3 or TRBV12-4; possible D gene TRBD1, 6 bases. The V end lost 10 bases, the J end lost 11 bases, and 25 bases lay between the germline ends. CDR3 size: 14 residues. CDR3 sequence (DNA): TGTGCCACCCTTGCGACAGGTTCCTACAATGAGCAGTATTTT. It encodes CATLATGSYNEQYF.

This rearrangement joins TRBV11-3 to TRBJ2-1, with D perhaps TRBD2 (5 bases). Trimming removed 5 bases from V and 6 bases from J, with 11 bases in between. Looked up from germline, CDR1 is SGHNT and CDR2 is YENEEA. CDR3 size: 13 residues. The CDR3 sequence is CASSRTLGNEQFF. The CDR3 DNA reads TGTGCCAGCAGCCGGACTTTAGGCAATGAGCAGTTCTTC.

In the case of this clonotype: The CDR3 does not end in the conserved phenylalanine or tryptophan, so this is likely a read error. The rearrangement links TRBV29-1 to TRBJ2-7; D is unclear. Germline V gives CDR1 SQVTM, CDR2 ANQGSEA. This CDR3 is built from 12 residues. In nucleotides, the CDR3 is TGCAGCGCTCGGGCAGCGTACTACGGGCAGTACTAC. The encoded protein is CSARAAYYGQYY.

The V and J genes are TRBV7-3 and TRBJ2-7; TRBD1 is a possible D gene (6 bases). The CDR3 runs 14 residues. Germline V gene sequence: CDR1 SGHTA, CDR2 FQGTGA. V shed 7 bases and J shed 13 bases, with 26 bases lying between them. CDR3: CASTRAARGDQAYF. CDR3 DNA sequence: TGTGCCAGCACCCGGGCGGCCAGGGGCGACCAAGCATACTTC.

About this clonotype: The final CDR3 position lacks the conserved phenylalanine or tryptophan, pointing to a likely read error. The DNA is omitted, as the CDR3 cannot be located on it reliably, and the CDR3 follows TCRdb's listing. The chain uses TRBV7-3 and TRBJ1-5; the table assigns TRBD1, which was not confirmed against the DNA. Germline values: CDR1 SGHTA, CDR2 FQGTGA. The CDR3 spans 13 residues, counting both ends. This chain's CDR3 is CASTGQACRPLHV.

This clonotype showed up many times. A much larger clonotype is one base distant, so this may be a read error. The V call is TRBV29-1, the J call TRBJ1-4; tentatively, D is TRBD1 (5 bases). This CDR3 is 12 amino acids long. CDR1 and CDR2 (germline): SQVTM, ANQGSEA. CDR3 sequence: CSVDGTGEKLLF. The CDR3 bases are TGCAGCGTTGATGGGACTGGGGAAAAACTGTTGTTT.

The CDR3 region has the DNA TGTGCCAGCAACCAAGATAGGGCCTATCCAGGGGCCGGGGACACTGAAGCTTTCTTT. Encoded protein: CASNQDRAYPGAGDTEAFF. The chain carries TRBV7-6 and TRBJ1-1; a weak D match, TRBD1 (6 bases). Germline CDR1 and CDR2: SGHVS and FNYEAQ. There are 19 residues in the CDR3. V was trimmed by 7 bases and J by 3 bases, leaving 30 bases between them.

This clonotype was detected many times. This chain connects TRBV12-3 or TRBV12-4 to TRBJ2-2; TRBD1 agrees at 10 bases. This CDR3 has 16 residues. V lost 6 bases, J lost 10 bases, and 14 bases stayed unmatched. The CDR3 spells CASSRKGQGFVVELFF. The CDR3 bases are TGTGCCAGCAGCCGCAAGGGACAGGGGTTCGTCGTGGAGCTGTTTTTT.

The chain is built from TRBV20-1 and TRBJ2-7, with 12 nucleotides matching TRBD2. The germline CDR1 and CDR2 sequences are DFQATT and SNEGSKA (reference sequence). The V and J ends lost 5 bases and 2 bases, in that order; junction bases with no gene match: 4. The CDR3 contains 14 residues. The CDR3 loop reads CSAASGGGAYEQYF. CDR3 nucleotide sequence: TGCAGTGCTGCTAGCGGGGGGGGCGCCTACGAGCAGTACTTC.

This clonotype came up many times. J is TRBJ1-1 and V is TRBV14, with D possibly matching TRBD1 (5 bases). The CDR3 runs 15 residues. Trimming removed 0 bases at V and 1 base at J, with 9 bases between. CDR1 is SGHDN and CDR2 is FVKESK in the germline V gene. CDR3 in DNA: TGTGCCAGCAGCCAAGATAGGGGTTGGAACACTGAAGCTTTCTTT. Translated, it gives CASSQDRGWNTEAFF.